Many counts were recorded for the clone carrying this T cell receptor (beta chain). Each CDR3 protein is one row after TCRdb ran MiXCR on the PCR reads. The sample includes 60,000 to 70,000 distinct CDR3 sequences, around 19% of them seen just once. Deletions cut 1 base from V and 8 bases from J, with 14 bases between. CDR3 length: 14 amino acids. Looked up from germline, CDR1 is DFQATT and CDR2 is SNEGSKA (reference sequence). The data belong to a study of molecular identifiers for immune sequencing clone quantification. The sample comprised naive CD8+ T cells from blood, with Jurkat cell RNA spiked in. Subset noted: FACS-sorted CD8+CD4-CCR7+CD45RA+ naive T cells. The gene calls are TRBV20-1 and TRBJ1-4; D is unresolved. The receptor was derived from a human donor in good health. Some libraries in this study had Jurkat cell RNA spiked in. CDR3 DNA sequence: TGCAGTGCTAGAGGAATCGGTCTTGGAGAAAAACTGTTTTTT. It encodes CSARGIGLGEKLFF.